These 27 T cell receptor beta chains came from one sample sequenced in a study of technical replicates of blood from several donors. Repertoires were generated with immunoSEQ multiplex PCR, while TCRdb's copy carries only in-frame clones and drops some. This sample has tens of thousands of clones, with roughly 91% found just once. The sample was T cells isolated from PBMCs. All receptors come from a human donor in good health. Some clones in this sample may be carry-over from other donors' samples.

This clone was detected only once. This chain joins TRBV18 and TRBJ2-1, with 9 bases that match TRBD2. The CDR3 is 15 residues long. The V gene's germline CDR1 is KGHSH and CDR2 LQKENI. J was trimmed by 10 bases and V by 3 bases; bases with no gene match: 10. The CDR3 reads CASSPSMRGGKEQFF. The CDR3 region has the DNA TGTGCCAGCTCACCGAGCATGCGGGGGGGAAAAGAGCAGTTCTTC.

The V and J genes are TRBV11-2 and TRBJ2-7, with 8 bases lining up with TRBD1. This CDR3 has 13 amino acids. The germline V gene has CDR1 SGHAT and CDR2 FQNNGV. V lost 1 base to trimming and J lost 8 bases; unmatched junction nucleotides: 4. Here the CDR3 reads CASSLATGDKQYF. In DNA form, the CDR3 reads TGTGCCAGCAGCTTAGCGACAGGGGATAAGCAGTACTTC.

This clone occurred once. V and J are TRBV15 and TRBJ1-3, with a tentative D call TRBD1 (5 bases). The CDR3 length is 17 residues. From germline, CDR1 is LNHNV and CDR2 YYDKDF (reference sequence). V was shortened by 5 bases and J by 0 bases, with 17 bases between the two germline ends. CDR3 nucleotide sequence: TGTGCCACCAGCGGGGCAAGGGGCTCTTACTCTGGAAACACCATATATTTT. Amino acid sequence: CATSGARGSYSGNTIYF.

The rearrangement links TRBV5-4 to TRBJ1-2; D is possibly TRBD1 (5 bases). Per the germline V gene, CDR1 is SGHNT and CDR2 is YYREEE (reference sequence). This CDR3 is built from 14 residues. V was clipped by 4 bases and J by 3 bases, with 13 bases between them. CDR3 nucleotides: TGTGCCAGCAGCGCCCGACAGAAAGACTATGGCTACACCTTC. It codes for CASSARQKDYGYTF.

The chain carries TRBV18 and TRBJ2-1, with TRBD2 matching 9 bases. Trimming at V came to 5 bases and at J to 3 bases, leaving 5 bases not matched to a gene. The CDR3 runs 15 residues. Per germline, CDR1 KGHSH and CDR2 LQKENI. The DNA of the CDR3 is TGTGCCAGCTCAATAGCGGGAGATATCTACAATGAGCAGTTCTTC. The encoded protein is CASSIAGDIYNEQFF.

The rearrangement links TRBV30 to TRBJ1-4; D is perhaps TRBD1 (5 bases). The CDR3 has 13 amino acids. The V gene lost 7 bases and the J gene lost 3 bases, with 12 bases spanning the gap. Germline V lookup: CDR1 GTSNPN, CDR2 SVGIG (reference sequence). CDR3 in amino acids: CASSGEANEKLFF. The CDR3 DNA sequence: TGTGCCTCCTCGGGGGAGGCTAATGAAAAACTGTTTTTT.

The J gene is TRBJ2-1, the V gene TRBV6-5; 10 nucleotides align to TRBD2. The V gene end was trimmed by 0 bases and the J gene end by 6 bases; junction bases not matched to a gene: 5. Per germline, CDR1 MNHEY and CDR2 SVGAGI. This CDR3 has 16 amino acids. The CDR3 sequence: CASSYSNLAGANEQFF. CDR3 coding DNA: TGTGCCAGCAGTTACTCTAACCTAGCGGGAGCCAATGAGCAGTTCTTC.

V is TRBV27 and J is TRBJ2-1, with a weak D call TRBD1 (6 bases). The V and J ends lost 6 bases and 0 bases respectively, with 15 bases between them. The CDR3 spans 16 residues. CDR1 is MNHEY and CDR2 is SMNVEV in the germline V gene (reference sequence). This CDR3 is CASRQGPLSSYNEQFF. The CDR3 DNA sequence: TGTGCCAGCAGACAGGGTCCCTTAAGCTCCTACAATGAGCAGTTCTTC.

The chain uses TRBV6-5 and TRBJ2-7; 9 bases are a match to TRBD1. CDR1 MNHEY and CDR2 SVGAGI come from the germline V gene. This CDR3 contains 15 residues. The V and J ends lost 2 bases and 5 bases, in that order; junction bases with no gene match: 7. CDR3 amino acids: CASSYRDRAAHEQYF. The DNA of the CDR3 is TGTGCCAGCAGTTACAGGGACAGGGCCGCCCACGAGCAGTACTTC.

The chain employs TRBV7-9 and TRBJ1-2, with TRBD1 matching over 7 bases. The germline V gene has CDR1 SEHNR and CDR2 FQNEAQ (reference sequence). CDR3 size: 14 residues. After removal of 5 bases from V and 8 bases from J, the junction contained 11 bases not matched to a gene. The chain's CDR3 is CASSIGQARGGYTF. The DNA of the CDR3 is TGTGCCAGCAGCATCGGACAGGCCAGGGGGGGCTACACCTTC.

In nucleotides, the CDR3 is TGTGCCAGCAGCGCCTCGGCGGGGGGGAGTGATGAGCAGTTCTTC. This translates into CASSASAGGSDEQFF. The chain links TRBV7-2 to TRBJ2-1; TRBD2 matches at 9 bases. The germline gives CDR1 SGHTA, CDR2 FQGNSA. The V gene end was trimmed by 5 bases and the J gene end by 8 bases; junction bases not matched to a gene: 10. The CDR3 covers 15 residues.

This clone was observed a single time. J is TRBJ2-2 and V is TRBV7-9, with TRBD2 identical over 8 bases. The V gene end was trimmed by 4 bases and the J gene end by 6 bases; junction bases not matched to a gene: 13. Germline V CDR1 and CDR2: SEHNR, FQNEAQ (reference sequence). The CDR3 has 17 amino acids. As DNA, the CDR3 is TGTGCCAGCAGCTCCCCGTGGGCGGGAGGCGGTCCCGGGGAGCTGTTTTTT. Translating it yields CASSSPWAGGGPGELFF.

This sequence joins TRBV28 and TRBJ1-1, with TRBD1 as a possible D gene (5 bases). The ends were cut back, 3 bases at V and 1 base at J, with 9 bases in the middle. The CDR3 totals 14 residues. The germline CDR1 and CDR2 sequences are MDHEN and SYDVKM. The CDR3, as DNA: TGTGCCAGCAGTTTTCTGGGGGGGAACACTGAAGCTTTCTTT. This translates into CASSFLGGNTEAFF. Together with reference TRBV28 and TRBJ1-1, the CDR3 gives the full variable domain: DVKVTQSSRYLVKRTGEKVFLECVQDMDHENMFWYRQDPGLGLRLIYFSYDVKMKEKGDIPEGYSVSREKKERFSLILESASTNQTSMYLCASSFLGGNTEAFFGQGTRLTVV.

The rearrangement links TRBV7-9 to TRBJ2-7; TRBD2 might be the D (5 bases). From germline, CDR1 is SEHNR and CDR2 FQNEAQ (reference sequence). V lost 5 bases and J lost 2, with 19 bases in between. There are 16 residues in the CDR3. The CDR3 region is CASSPGYTGFTYEQYF. The CDR3, as DNA: TGTGCCAGCAGCCCGGGGTATACGGGTTTTACCTACGAGCAGTACTTC.

This clone was detected a few times. The chain couples TRBV10-3 to TRBJ2-7; 10 bases fit TRBD1. This CDR3 has 14 residues. CDR1 is ENHRY, CDR2 SYGVKD, per germline. The V segment lost 8 bases and the J segment 5 bases; nucleotides outside the gene matches: 9. The CDR3 DNA reads as TGTGCCATCGCCGAAGGGGACAGGGGCAACGAGCAGTACTTC. The encoded protein is CAIAEGDRGNEQYF.

The rearrangement links TRBV15 to TRBJ2-3, with unresolved D. V shed 1 base and J shed 2 bases, with 7 bases lying between them. This CDR3 comprises 14 residues. CDR1 LNHNV and CDR2 YYDKDF come from the germline V gene (reference sequence). The CDR3 loop reads CATSRGSPTDTQYF. CDR3 in DNA: TGTGCCACCAGCAGAGGTAGTCCCACAGATACGCAGTATTTT.

The sample holds one count of this clone. This chain links TRBV19 with TRBJ2-1; TRBD2 agrees at 10 bases. After removal of 2 bases from V and 8 bases from J, the junction contained 12 bases not matched to a gene. The length of the CDR3 is 17 residues. Germline V CDR1 and CDR2: LNHDA, SQIVND (reference sequence). As DNA, the CDR3 is TGTGCCAGTAGTATACCGGGGGCTAGCGGGAGAGTCTATGAGCAGTTCTTC. This codes for CASSIPGASGRVYEQFF.

This sequence joins TRBV19 and TRBJ2-7; the D is unclear. V was pared by 4 bases and J by 2 bases, with 9 bases between. The CDR3 spans 13 residues. CDR1 and CDR2 (germline): LNHDA, SQIVND (reference sequence). In DNA form, the CDR3 reads TGTGCCAGTAGTAATGGCCACCCCTACGAGCAGTACTTC. This encodes CASSNGHPYEQYF.

The V call is TRBV2, the J call TRBJ2-7; no clear D gene. CDR1 is SNHLY, CDR2 FYNNEI, per germline. V was pared by 7 bases and J by 0 bases, with 13 bases between. The CDR3 covers 14 residues. The CDR3 region is CASKETPSSYEQYF. The DNA for the CDR3 is TGTGCCAGCAAGGAGACTCCGAGCTCCTACGAGCAGTACTTC.

The chain is built from TRBV29-1 and TRBJ2-5; weak D call: TRBD1 (5 bases). Germline V lookup: CDR1 SQVTM, CDR2 ANQGSEA. The CDR3 has 12 residues. V shed 2 bases and J shed 3 bases, with 7 bases lying between them. As DNA, the CDR3 is TGCAGCGTTGAAAGACAGAAAGAGACCCAGTACTTC. Residues: CSVERQKETQYF. Combining the CDR3 with reference TRBV29-1 and TRBJ2-5 gives the whole variable domain SAVISQKPSRDICQRGTSLTIQCQVDSQVTMMFWYRQQPGQSLTLIATANQGSEATYESGFVIDKFPISRPNLTFSTLTVSNMSPEDSSIYLCSVERQKETQYFGPGTRLLVL.

The chain has TRBV5-1 and TRBJ2-7; 7 bases line up with TRBD2. V shed 3 bases, J shed 7 bases, and the junction held 13 bases outside the gene matches. CDR1 and CDR2 (germline): SGHRS, YFSETQ. The CDR3 is 15 residues long. CDR3: CASSSLEGGVEEQYF. CDR3 nucleotide sequence: TGCGCCAGCAGCTCCCTAGAGGGAGGGGTGGAGGAGCAGTACTTC. Variable domain in full (rest from reference TRBV5-1 and TRBJ2-7): KAGVTQTPRYLIKTRGQQVTLSCSPISGHRSVSWYQQTPGQGLQFLFEYFSETQRNKGNFPGRFSGRQFSNSRSEMNVSTLELGDSALYLCASSSLEGGVEEQYFGPGTRLTVT.

The chain links TRBV5-1 to TRBJ2-3; weak D call: TRBD2 (6 bases). In germline, CDR1 is SGHRS, CDR2 YFSETQ. The V end lost 4 bases, the J end lost 4 bases, and 10 bases lay between the germline ends. The CDR3 is 13 amino acids. The CDR3 DNA reads TGCGCCAGCAGCATGGACTACGCAGATACGCAGTATTTT. It encodes CASSMDYADTQYF.

This clone came up once. The chain joins TRBV29-1 to TRBJ2-6; D might be TRBD1 (6 bases). In germline, CDR1 is SQVTM, CDR2 ANQGSEA. Trimming took 3 bases from V and 6 from J, leaving 15 bases between them. The CDR3 is made up of 15 amino acids. The CDR3 DNA sequence: TGCAGCGTTGAGAGTACGGCAGGGGTGGCCAACGTCCTGACTTTC. This sequence encodes CSVESTAGVANVLTF.

The J gene is TRBJ1-4, the V gene TRBV6-4, with 10 bases that match TRBD1. CDR3 length equals 15 residues. In germline, CDR1 is MRHNA, CDR2 SNTAGT. The V segment lost 3 bases and the J segment 3 bases; nucleotides outside the gene matches: 1. In nucleotides, the CDR3 is TGTGCCAGCAGTGAAGGGACAGGGGCTAATGAAAAACTGTTTTTT. It specifies CASSEGTGANEKLFF.

The chain couples TRBV10-1 to TRBJ2-1; TRBD1 agrees at 12 bases. Germline values: CDR1 WNHNN, CDR2 SYGVQD (reference sequence). The length of the CDR3 is 15 residues. The J segment lost 5 bases and the V segment lost 5 bases, leaving 4 bases of the junction unmatched. The DNA of the CDR3 is TGCGCCAGCAGTAAGGGACAGGGGGCGGACAATGAGCAGTTCTTC. This gives the protein CASSKGQGADNEQFF.

A note on this clone: Its ends do not fully match the called genes, so a read error is possible. The rearrangement uses TRBV9 and TRBJ2-3; TRBD2 aligns across 16 bases. The CDR3 sequence is 15 residues long. CDR1 and CDR2 from the germline V gene are SGDLS and YYNGEE. CDR3 coding DNA: TGTGCCAGCAGCGCCGGGACTAGCGGGGGGGATACGCAGTACTTT. This gives the protein CASSAGTSGGDTQYF.

This clone was detected only once. The chain uses TRBV5-1 and TRBJ1-2, with 8 bases fitting TRBD1. This CDR3 has 16 residues. J gave up 6 bases and V 4 bases, and 14 bases lay outside the gene matches. The germline V gene has CDR1 SGHRS and CDR2 YFSETQ. This CDR3 is CASSPSGSTGDNGYTF. The CDR3 nucleotides read TGCGCCAGCAGCCCCTCTGGTTCGACAGGGGATAATGGCTACACCTTC. The full variable domain, its missing parts supplied by reference TRBV5-1 and TRBJ1-2, is KAGVTQTPRYLIKTRGQQVTLSCSPISGHRSVSWYQQTPGQGLQFLFEYFSETQRNKGNFPGRFSGRQFSNSRSEMNVSTLELGDSALYLCASSPSGSTGDNGYTFGSGTRLTVV.